The source of this TCR beta chain is a study of T cell responses to AZD1222 COVID-19 vaccine. Sequencing was performed with immunoSEQ multiplex PCR; in TCRdb, only in-frame clones are kept and a portion is missing. The data hold 120,000 or so clones, with over 75% observed a single time. For this clone: Its antigen is undetermined.

CDR3 length: 14 amino acids. Germline V lookup: CDR1 LGHDT, CDR2 YNNKEL (reference sequence). Trimming stripped 0 bases from V and 8 bases from J, with 13 bases between. Study results and limitations: Spike regions recognized by vaccine-associated CD4 TCRs spanned the protein, led by 160-218 and 743-854.

The clonotype was recovered from an adult in good health. The sequencing used peripheral blood, collected on day 0 of MenACWY control vaccination. The chain couples TRBV3-1 (or the pseudogene TRBV3-2) to TRBJ1-2, with D hard to call. CDR3 nucleotides: TGTGCCAGCAGCCAAGATCATTTAGCGGGAGGCTACACCTTC. This translates into CASSQDHLAGGYTF.